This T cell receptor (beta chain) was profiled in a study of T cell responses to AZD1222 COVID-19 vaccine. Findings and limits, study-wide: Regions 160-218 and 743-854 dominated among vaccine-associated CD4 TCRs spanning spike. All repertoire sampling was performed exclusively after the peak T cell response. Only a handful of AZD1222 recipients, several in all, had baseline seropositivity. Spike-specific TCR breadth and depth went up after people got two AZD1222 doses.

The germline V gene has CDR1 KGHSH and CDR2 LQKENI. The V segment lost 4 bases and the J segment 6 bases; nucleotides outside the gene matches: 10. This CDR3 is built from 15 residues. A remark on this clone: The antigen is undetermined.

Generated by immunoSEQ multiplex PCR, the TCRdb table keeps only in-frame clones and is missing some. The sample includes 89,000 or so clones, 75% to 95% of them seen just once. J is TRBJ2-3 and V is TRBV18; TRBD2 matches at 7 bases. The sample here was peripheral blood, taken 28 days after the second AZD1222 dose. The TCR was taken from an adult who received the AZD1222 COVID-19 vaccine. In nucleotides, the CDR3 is TGTGCCAGCTCACTATTGACTAGCTTGGCGGATACGCAGTATTTT. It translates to CASSLLTSLADTQYF.